These 20 T cell receptor beta chains were sequenced from one sample in a study of long-term antiretroviral therapy in people with HIV. Survey-level resolution applied to immunoSEQ assay v3.0. Produced via immunoSEQ multiplex PCR; TCRdb's table is partial and in-frame only. Of under 30,000 clones in the sample, roughly 87% were seen once. The sequencing used unsorted PBMCs, collected 1.8 years before starting antiretroviral therapy. These receptor sequences come from a man between 45 and 60 years old with HIV.

The chain has TRBV5-1 and TRBJ2-7; no definite D call. The CDR3 is 14 amino acids. Germline values: CDR1 SGHRS, CDR2 YFSETQ. Trimming took 3 bases from V and 6 from J, leaving 16 bases between them. The DNA for the CDR3 is TGCGCCAGCAGCTCGTCCGGGTTGGCACTCGAGCAGTACTTC. Its translation: CASSSSGLALEQYF.

In DNA form, the CDR3 reads TGTGCCAGCTCCGACAGGGACAACTCCTATGGCTACACCTTC. This sequence encodes CASSDRDNSYGYTF. This chain connects TRBV18 to TRBJ1-2, with TRBD1 matching over 7 bases. After removal of 6 bases from V and 4 bases from J, the junction contained 8 bases not matched to a gene. Germline V gene data show CDR1 as KGHSH and CDR2 as LQKENI. The CDR3 runs 14 residues.

V and J are TRBV5-4 and TRBJ1-2, with 10 bases lining up with TRBD1. Germline V gene data show CDR1 as SGHNT and CDR2 as YYREEE (reference sequence). V lost 0 bases to trimming and J lost 2 bases; unmatched junction nucleotides: 1. The CDR3 covers 15 residues. CDR3 DNA sequence: TGTGCCAGCAGCTTGGCGGACAGGGGGAACTATGGCTACACCTTC. Its translation is CASSLADRGNYGYTF.

This clone was seen a single time. The chain uses TRBV7-2 and TRBJ1-2; 8 bases fit TRBD1. The germline V gene encodes CDR1 SGHTA and CDR2 FQGNSA. CDR3 length: 13 residues. V dropped 5 bases and J dropped 4; count of bases not matched to a gene: 3. This CDR3 is CASSRDRPYGYTF. CDR3 sequence (DNA): TGTGCCAGCAGCCGGGACAGGCCCTATGGCTACACCTTC.

The V gene is TRBV4-1, the J gene TRBJ2-2; D may be TRBD1 (5 bases). V dropped 4 bases and J dropped 1 base, with 7 bases sitting between them. The CDR3 has 14 amino acids. CDR1 is MGHRA, CDR2 YSYEKL, per germline. The CDR3 loop reads CASSPTGNTGELFF. The CDR3, as DNA: TGCGCCAGCAGCCCCACAGGGAACACCGGGGAGCTGTTTTTT.

V and J are TRBV6-5 and TRBJ1-3, with unresolved D. CDR1 and CDR2 (germline): MNHEY, SVGAGI. The ends were cut back, 6 bases at V and 0 bases at J, with 6 bases in the middle. The CDR3 has 13 residues. The CDR3 protein is CASRVISGNTIYF. The CDR3 DNA reads as TGTGCCAGCAGAGTGATCTCTGGAAACACCATATATTTT.

The J gene is TRBJ1-4, the V gene TRBV7-8; possible D gene TRBD1, 6 bases. The V gene lost 1 base and the J gene lost 8 bases, with 11 bases spanning the gap. From germline, CDR1 is SGHVS and CDR2 FQNEAQ. The CDR3 spans 14 residues. CDR3 protein: CASSLVGAREKLFF. In DNA, the CDR3 is TGTGCCAGCAGCTTAGTGGGGGCCCGGGAAAAACTGTTTTTT.

The CDR3 DNA reads as TGCGCCAGCAGCCAAGGGGTTGGCAGGGAGCTGTTTTTT. This sequence encodes CASSQGVGRELFF. The chain joins TRBV4-3 to TRBJ2-2; D uncertain. CDR1 LGHNA and CDR2 YSLEER come from the germline V gene. The V and J ends lost 1 base and 9 bases respectively, with 9 bases between them. The CDR3 is 13 amino acids.

The gene calls are TRBV19 and TRBJ2-1, with TRBD2 matching 8 bases. This CDR3 spans 17 amino acids. Losses at the gene ends were 5 bases for V and 3 bases for J; bases not matched to a gene: 12. Germline assignment: CDR1 LNHDA and CDR2 SQIVND (reference sequence). The CDR3 DNA reads TGTGCCAGTAGTGGCACCGGGGGGGGTACGGGCTACAATGAGCAGTTCTTC. The encoded protein is CASSGTGGGTGYNEQFF.

The chain joins TRBV7-3 to TRBJ2-3; no clear D. The ends were cut back, 3 bases at V and 3 bases at J, with 7 bases in the middle. The CDR3 is 13 amino acids. Germline lookup yields CDR1 SGHTA and CDR2 FQGTGA. CDR3 residues: CASSFPRTDTQYF. As DNA, the CDR3 is TGTGCCAGCAGCTTTCCCCGAACAGATACGCAGTATTTT.

The rearrangement uses TRBV10-3 and TRBJ2-5; 7 positions match TRBD2. The CDR3 runs 13 residues. Germline V gives CDR1 ENHRY, CDR2 SYGVKD. Germline trimming cut 6 bases from V and 2 bases from J; bases unmatched to any gene: 3. For the CDR3, the DNA is TGTGCCATCAGCCCGGGAGGACAAGAGACCCAGTACTTC. It translates to CAISPGGQETQYF.

The chain links TRBV7-6 to TRBJ2-1, with D possibly TRBD2 on 7 matching bases. This CDR3 contains 16 residues. V lost 5 bases to trimming and J lost 5 bases, with 19 bases between them. The V gene's germline CDR1 is SGHVS and CDR2 FNYEAQ. In nucleotides, the CDR3 is TGTGCCAGCAGCCATTGGGGCGGGGGCCTCAACAATGAGCAGTTCTTC. Encoded protein: CASSHWGGGLNNEQFF.

This chain links TRBV5-5 with TRBJ2-2, with 7 positions matching TRBD1. This CDR3 has 13 amino acids. Germline CDR1 reads SGHKS; CDR2 reads YYEKEE (reference sequence). V dropped 2 bases and J dropped 6; count of bases not matched to a gene: 1. In DNA form, the CDR3 reads TGTGCCAGCAGCTTAGGGGGCGCCGGGGAGCTGTTTTTT. This gives the protein CASSLGGAGELFF.

This rearrangement joins TRBV2 to TRBJ1-1; no clear D. Germline-derived CDR1 and CDR2 are SNHLY and FYNNEI. V was cut by 5 bases and J by 0 bases, with 10 bases left in between. The CDR3 totals 14 residues. The CDR3 sequence is CASSITRMNTEAFF. In nucleotides, the CDR3 is TGTGCCAGCAGTATTACCAGGATGAACACTGAAGCTTTCTTT.

The CDR3 loop is CASSLYERGRNEQYF. The CDR3 coding sequence is TGTGCCAGCAGCCTCTATGAGAGGGGGCGTAACGAGCAGTACTTC. V is TRBV5-4 and J is TRBJ2-7; 7 nucleotides align to TRBD1. Trimming at V came to 4 bases and at J to 5 bases, leaving 12 bases not matched to a gene. The germline V gene encodes CDR1 SGHNT and CDR2 YYREEE (reference sequence). The CDR3 is made up of 15 amino acids.

The chain couples TRBV4-2 to TRBJ2-5; D is unclear. In germline, CDR1 is LGHNA, CDR2 YNFKEQ. V was trimmed by 1 base and J by 3 bases, leaving 12 bases between them. CDR3 size: 15 residues. This CDR3 is CASSQGFDWKETQYF. The CDR3 region has the DNA TGTGCCAGCAGCCAAGGGTTTGACTGGAAAGAGACCCAGTACTTC.

In its sample, this clone ranks as medium-sized (0.01 to 0.1%). The V gene is TRBV5-1, the J gene TRBJ2-2; no clear D. The length of the CDR3 is 16 residues. V was trimmed by 4 bases and J by 3 bases, leaving 16 bases between them. Germline values: CDR1 SGHRS, CDR2 YFSETQ. The CDR3 sequence: CASSPVVGTHTGELFF. In DNA form, the CDR3 reads TGCGCCAGCAGCCCGGTAGTGGGCACCCACACCGGGGAGCTGTTTTTT.

V and J are TRBV5-1 and TRBJ1-3; no clear D gene. V was clipped by 0 bases and J by 0 bases, with 7 bases between them. Germline values: CDR1 SGHRS, CDR2 YFSETQ. The CDR3 totals 15 residues. CDR3 in DNA: TGCGCCAGCAGCTTGGCTCCGATCTCTGGAAACACCATATATTTT. Residues: CASSLAPISGNTIYF.

The chain has TRBV5-1 and TRBJ1-6; TRBD1 is a possible D gene (6 bases). The CDR3 sequence is 16 residues long. Germline V gene lookup returns CDR1 SGHRS and CDR2 YFSETQ. The ends were cut back, 2 bases at V and 9 bases at J, with 18 bases in the middle. CDR3 in DNA: TGCGCCAGCAGCTTTGTCCCAGGGGATGTCAGTTCACCCCTCCACTTT. It codes for CASSFVPGDVSSPLHF.

This clone was detected a few times. The chain recombines TRBV5-6 with TRBJ2-7; D uncertain. This CDR3 has 13 residues. In germline, CDR1 is SGHDT, CDR2 YYEEEE. V was trimmed by 4 bases and J by 6 bases, leaving 14 bases between them. The CDR3 loop is CASSPPDGVEQYF. The CDR3 bases are TGTGCCAGCAGCCCCCCGGATGGCGTCGAGCAGTACTTC.